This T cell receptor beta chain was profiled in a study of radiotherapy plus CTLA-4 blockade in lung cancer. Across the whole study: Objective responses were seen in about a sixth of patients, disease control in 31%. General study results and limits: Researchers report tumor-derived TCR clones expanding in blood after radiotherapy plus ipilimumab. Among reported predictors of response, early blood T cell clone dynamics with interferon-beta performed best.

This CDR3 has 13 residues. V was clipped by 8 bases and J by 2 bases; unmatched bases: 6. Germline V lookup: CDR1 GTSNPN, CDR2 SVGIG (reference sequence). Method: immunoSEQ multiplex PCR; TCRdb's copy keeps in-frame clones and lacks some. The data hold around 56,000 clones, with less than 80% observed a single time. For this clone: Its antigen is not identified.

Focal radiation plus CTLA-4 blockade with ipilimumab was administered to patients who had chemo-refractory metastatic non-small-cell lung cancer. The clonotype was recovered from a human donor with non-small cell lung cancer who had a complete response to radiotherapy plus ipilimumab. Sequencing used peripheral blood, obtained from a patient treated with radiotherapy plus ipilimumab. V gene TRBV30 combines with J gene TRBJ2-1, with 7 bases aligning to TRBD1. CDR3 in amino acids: CATTGWPYNEQFF. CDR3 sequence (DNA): TGTGCCACGACAGGGTGGCCCTACAATGAGCAGTTCTTC. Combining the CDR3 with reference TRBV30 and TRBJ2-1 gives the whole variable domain SQTIHQWPATLVQPVGSPLSLECTVEGTSNPNLYWYRQAAGRGLQLLFYSVGIGQISSEVPQNLSASRPQDRQFILSSKKLLLSDSGFYLCATTGWPYNEQFFGPGTRLTVL.